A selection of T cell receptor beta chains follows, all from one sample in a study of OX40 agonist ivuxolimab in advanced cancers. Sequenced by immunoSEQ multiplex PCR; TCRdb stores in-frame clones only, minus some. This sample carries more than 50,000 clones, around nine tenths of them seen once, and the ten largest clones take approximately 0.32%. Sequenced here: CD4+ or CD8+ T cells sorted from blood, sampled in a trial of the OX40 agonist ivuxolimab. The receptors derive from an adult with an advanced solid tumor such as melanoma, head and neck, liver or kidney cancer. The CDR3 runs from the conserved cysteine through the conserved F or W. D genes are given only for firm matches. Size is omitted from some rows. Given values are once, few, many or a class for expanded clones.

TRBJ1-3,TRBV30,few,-,TGTGCCTGGAGCAGGCCGGACTCTGGAAACACCATATATTTT,CAWSRPDSGNTIYF
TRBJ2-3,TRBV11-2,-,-,TGTGCCAGCAGCTTTGAATCCTCAGCCTGGGCGCCGCAGTATTTT,CASSFESSAWAPQYF
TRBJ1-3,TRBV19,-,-,TGTGCCAGTAGTGAACAGGTTTCTGGAAACACCATATATTTT,CASSEQVSGNTIYF
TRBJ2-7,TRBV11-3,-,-,TGTGCCAGCAGCTTAGATCACGGCCTACAGTACTTC,CASSLDHGLQYF
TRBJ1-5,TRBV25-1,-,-,TGTGCCAGCAGTGAATCAGAGGCGGACACCAAAGGCCAGCCCCAGCATTTT,CASSESEADTKGQPQHF
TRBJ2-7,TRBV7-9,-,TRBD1,TGTGCCAGCAGCTTAGCGAGGGACAGGCCGTCATACGAGCAGTACTTC,CASSLARDRPSYEQYF
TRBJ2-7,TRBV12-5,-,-,TGTGCTAGTGGTTTCAGCGGCGAGCAGTACTTC,CASGFSGEQYF
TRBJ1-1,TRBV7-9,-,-,TGTGCCAGCACTATGATGGGGGGGCAAAGCACTGAAGCTTTCTTT,CASTMMGGQSTEAFF
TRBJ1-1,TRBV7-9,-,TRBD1,TGTGCCAGCAGCTTTAAGACAGGGGGGATGAACACTGAAGCTTTCTTT,CASSFKTGGMNTEAFF
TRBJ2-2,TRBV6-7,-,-,TGTGCCAGCAGTTACTCGAACAGGGCGAACACCGGGGAGCTGTTTTTT,CASSYSNRANTGELFF
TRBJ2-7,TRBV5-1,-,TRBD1,TGCGCCAGCAGCTTGGGCGGGACAGGGGGCGGCGAGCAGTACTTC,CASSLGGTGGGEQYF
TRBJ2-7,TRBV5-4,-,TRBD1,TGTGCCAGCAGCGACGGGACAGGGGGCGCCTACGAGCAGTACTTC,CASSDGTGGAYEQYF
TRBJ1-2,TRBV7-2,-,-,TGTGCCAGCAGCTACGGGGGGCAGGGTACCAGGGGCTACACCTTC,CASSYGGQGTRGYTF
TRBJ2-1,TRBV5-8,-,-,TGTGCCAGCAGCTTGACGGCCTTCTCCTACAATGAGCAGTTCTTC,CASSLTAFSYNEQFF
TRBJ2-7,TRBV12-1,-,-,TGTGCCAGCAGCTTTCAACCGGGTCGCTACGAGCAGTACTTC,CASSFQPGRYEQYF
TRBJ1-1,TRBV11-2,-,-,TGTGCCAGCAGCTTAATCGGGCAGGGTCGGATGAACACTGAAGCTTTCTTT,CASSLIGQGRMNTEAFF
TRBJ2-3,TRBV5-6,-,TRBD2,TGTGCCAGCAGCTTGTTTTTAGCGGGGGGACTTTGGAGCACAGATACGCAGTATTTT,CASSLFLAGGLWSTDTQYF
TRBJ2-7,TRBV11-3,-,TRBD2,TGTGCCAGCACCCCTCTAGCGGGGATATCCTACGAGCAGTACTTC,CASTPLAGISYEQYF
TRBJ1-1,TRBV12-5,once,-,TGTGCTAGTGGTTTGGCTACAGGGATCACTGAAGCTTTCTTT,CASGLATGITEAFF
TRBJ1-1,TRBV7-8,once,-,TGTGCCAGCAGCCGATACCCGACCGGGGCCCGTCTCGGGAACACTGAAGCTTTCTTT,CASSRYPTGARLGNTEAFF
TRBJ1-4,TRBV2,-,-,TGTGCCAGCATTGGGACCGTTGAAAAACTGTTTTTT,CASIGTVEKLFF
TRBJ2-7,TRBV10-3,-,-,TGTGCCATCAGTGAGCCCCGAGACAGCCCCCACGAGCAGTACTTC,CAISEPRDSPHEQYF
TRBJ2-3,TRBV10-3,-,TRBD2,TGTGCCATCAAATTAGCGGGGGGCGCACATATCACAGATACGCAGTATTTT,CAIKLAGGAHITDTQYF
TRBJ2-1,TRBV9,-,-,TGTGCCAGCAGCGTAGAACTAGCCGGCAATGAGCAGTTCTTC,CASSVELAGNEQFF
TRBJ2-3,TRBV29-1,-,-,TGCAGCGTCAGGAGGGGGGGATTGATGGATACGCAGTATTTT,CSVRRGGLMDTQYF
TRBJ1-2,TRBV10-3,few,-,TGTGCCATCAGGCCAGGGCAGGGTGGCTACACCTTC,CAIRPGQGGYTF
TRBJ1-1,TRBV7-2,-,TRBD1,TGTGCCAGCAGCGAGACAGGGGGCAAGATGAACACTGAAGCTTTCTTT,CASSETGGKMNTEAFF
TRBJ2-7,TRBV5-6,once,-,TGTGCCAGCAGCTTGGTTACAGGGCAGACCTACGAGCAGTACTTC,CASSLVTGQTYEQYF
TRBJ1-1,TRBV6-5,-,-,TGTGCCAGCAGTTCACGATCGGCGGCAATGAACACTGAAGCTTTCTTT,CASSSRSAAMNTEAFF
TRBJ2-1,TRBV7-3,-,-,TGTGCCAGCAGCTTAGACAGGAAAGGCGAGCAGTTCTTC,CASSLDRKGEQFF
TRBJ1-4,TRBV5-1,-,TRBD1,TGCGCCAGCAGCTTGGATACAGGGGTGGGGGAAAAACTGTTTTTT,CASSLDTGVGEKLFF
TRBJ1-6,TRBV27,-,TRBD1,TGTGCCAGCAGTTTAGGGACAGTCTATAATTCACCCCTCCACTTT,CASSLGTVYNSPLHF
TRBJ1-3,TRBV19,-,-,TGTGCCAGTAGTCCACAGACGATCTCTGGAAACACCATATATTTT,CASSPQTISGNTIYF
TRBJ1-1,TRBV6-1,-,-,TGTGCCAGCATTGGGAACACTGAAGCTTTCTTT,CASIGNTEAFF
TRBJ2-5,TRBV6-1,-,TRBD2,TGTGCCAGCAGAACCGGGACTATGATCCAAGAGACCCAGTACTTC,CASRTGTMIQETQYF
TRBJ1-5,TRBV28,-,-,TGTGCCAGCAGCACGGACGGATACAATCAGCCCCAGCATTTT,CASSTDGYNQPQHF
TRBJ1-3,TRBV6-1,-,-,TGTGCCAGCAGTGAATTGGGGTACTCTGGAAACACCATATATTTT,CASSELGYSGNTIYF